Described below is a single TCR beta chain sequence and its context. Its antigen remains unknown. These data are taken from a study of cytomegalovirus exposure and HLA in healthy donors. Trimming cost V 1 base and J 0 bases, with 10 bases left between them. The CDR3 runs 16 residues. In germline, CDR1 is SNHLY, CDR2 FYNNEI. Whole-study findings and limits: TRBV6-2, TRBV6-3 and some other V segments were unresolvable in 87-base-pair reads. DRB1 showed the most TCR associations and HLA-C the fewest in a later analysis, as rates varied by HLA locus.

Primers: 60 Vbeta forward and 13 Jbeta reverse. The data were produced by immunoSEQ multiplex PCR, yet TCRdb's version contains in-frame clones alone and is incomplete. The top ten hold approximately 2% of the sample, which has some 190,000 clones, over 60% seen once. The specimen sequenced was PBMCs. This clonotype originated in a young woman in good health and CMV-seropositive. This chain connects TRBV2 to TRBJ1-3; D call uncertain. The CDR3 loop reads CASSEGGGYSGNTIYF. CDR3 nucleotide sequence: TGTGCCAGCAGTGAAGGCGGAGGATACTCTGGAAACACCATATATTTT.